The 15 T cell receptor beta chains presented below share a single source sample, sequenced in a study of blood T cell repertoires in COVID-19 (dated by TCRdb to about 2020). Library preparation was by the immunoSEQ multiplex PCR assay. In its TCRdb copy, this immuneACCESS table keeps in-frame sequences only and misses some clones. Where compared with another copy, unresolved V genes explain less than half of these, and the others have no known cause. In all, the sample holds fewer than 350,000 clones, and 70% to 90% of those were seen once. The ten most abundant clones make up approximately 2% of the sample. Material: peripheral blood. The receptors stem from a woman in her 30s who had recovered from COVID-19.

The chain recombines TRBV28 with TRBJ2-7; tentatively, D is TRBD1 (5 bases). The CDR3 covers 15 residues. Looked up from germline, CDR1 is MDHEN and CDR2 is SYDVKM. Deletions cut 4 bases from V and 4 bases from J, with 17 bases between. The CDR3 protein is CASSSSSRVRYEQYF. DNA of the CDR3: TGTGCCAGCAGTTCCAGCTCCAGGGTTCGATACGAGCAGTACTTC. Together with reference TRBV28 and TRBJ2-7, the CDR3 gives the full variable domain: DVKVTQSSRYLVKRTGEKVFLECVQDMDHENMFWYRQDPGLGLRLIYFSYDVKMKEKGDIPEGYSVSREKKERFSLILESASTNQTSMYLCASSSSSRVRYEQYFGPGTRLTVT.

This clone showed up just once. V and J are TRBV6-5 and TRBJ2-7, with TRBD1 matching over 7 bases. This CDR3 spans 14 amino acids. Germline V gene sequence: CDR1 MNHEY, CDR2 SVGAGI. The junction had 6 bases not matched to a gene; V was cut back by 6 bases and J by 1 base. The DNA of the CDR3 is TGTGCCAGCAGGGTACGACAGGGTTCCTACGAGCAGTACTTC. It is translated as CASRVRQGSYEQYF.

The chain combines TRBV5-1 with TRBJ2-3; D remains ambiguous. V lost 0 bases and J 3 bases, leaving 8 bases between the germline ends. The germline V gene encodes CDR1 SGHRS and CDR2 YFSETQ. This CDR3 region has 14 residues. The CDR3 nucleotides read TGCGCCAGCAGCTTGGGAGAGAAAACAGATACGCAGTATTTT. Residues: CASSLGEKTDTQYF. Full variable domain (remainder filled in from reference TRBV5-1 and TRBJ2-3): KAGVTQTPRYLIKTRGQQVTLSCSPISGHRSVSWYQQTPGQGLQFLFEYFSETQRNKGNFPGRFSGRQFSNSRSEMNVSTLELGDSALYLCASSLGEKTDTQYFGPGTRLTVL.

CDR3 in amino acids: CAWRAGLANYGYTF. Here the CDR3 DNA reads TGTGCCTGGAGAGCGGGTTTGGCTAACTATGGCTACACCTTC. The chain combines TRBV30 with TRBJ1-2, with D unresolved. The CDR3 totals 14 residues. Germline V gene data show CDR1 as GTSNPN and CDR2 as SVGIG (reference sequence). The V end lost 3 bases, the J end lost 0 bases, and 11 bases lay between the germline ends.

V and J are TRBV20-1 and TRBJ2-3, with 7 positions matching TRBD2. Germline V gives CDR1 DFQATT, CDR2 SNEGSKA (reference sequence). The ends lost 3 bases at V and 5 bases at J; junction bases unmatched: 8. This CDR3 is built from 14 residues. DNA for the CDR3: TGCAGTGCTAGTCCGGCGGGAGATGTAGATACGCAGTATTTT. As protein: CSASPAGDVDTQYF.

The chain links TRBV24-1 to TRBJ2-2; D unresolved. The CDR3 spans 14 residues. With 7 bases removed from V and 1 base from J, the gap between germline ends came to 9 bases. The germline V gene has CDR1 KGHDR and CDR2 SFDVKD. This CDR3 is CATSEVGNTGELFF. As DNA, the CDR3 is TGTGCCACCAGCGAGGTCGGGAACACCGGGGAGCTGTTTTTT.

The chain joins TRBV27 to TRBJ2-5, with D tentatively TRBD2 (6 bases). V shed 3 bases and J shed 8 bases, with 19 bases lying between them. There are 15 residues in the CDR3. Germline CDR1 reads MNHEY; CDR2 reads SMNVEV (reference sequence). DNA for the CDR3: TGTGCCAGCAGTTTGGTGCAGGGAGGTTCTGGTACCCAGTACTTC. It specifies CASSLVQGGSGTQYF.

This CDR3 reads CASSPRENTDTQYF. The CDR3, as DNA: TGCGCCAGCAGCCCGCGGGAGAACACAGATACGCAGTATTTT. The J gene is TRBJ2-3, the V gene TRBV4-3, with TRBD2 identical over 7 bases. Trimming at V came to 4 bases and at J to 2 bases, leaving 3 bases not matched to a gene. The CDR3 covers 14 residues. Germline values: CDR1 LGHNA, CDR2 YSLEER.

The V call is TRBV11-2, the J call TRBJ1-2; D gene ambiguous. V shed 4 bases and J shed 8 bases, with 17 bases lying between them. The germline CDR1 and CDR2 sequences are SGHAT and FQNNGV. The CDR3 is made up of 14 amino acids. CDR3 sequence reads: CASSSTTGSEGYTF. CDR3 nucleotide sequence: TGTGCCAGCAGCTCCACAACGGGGTCGGAGGGCTACACCTTC.

J is TRBJ2-5 and V is TRBV24-1; maybe TRBD2 (5 bases). Trimming shortened V by 3 bases and J by 4 bases, and 14 bases separated the two germline ends. Looked up from germline, CDR1 is KGHDR and CDR2 is SFDVKD. There are 15 residues in the CDR3. The CDR3 DNA follows: TGTGCCACCAGTGATCCGGGGTCCACCCGAGAGACCCAGTACTTC. This translates into CATSDPGSTRETQYF.

This clone has more than one count but fewer than ten. The chain is built from TRBV27 and TRBJ2-1, with D uncertain. CDR3 length equals 13 residues. V was cut by 5 bases and J by 4 bases, with 9 bases left in between. Germline V gives CDR1 MNHEY, CDR2 SMNVEV (reference sequence). In DNA, the CDR3 is TGTGCCAGCAGTCCTAACCAATACAATGAGCAGTTCTTC. It translates to CASSPNQYNEQFF.

The chain couples TRBV30 to TRBJ2-5; D perhaps matches TRBD1 (5 bases). Trimming took 8 bases from V and 0 from J, leaving 13 bases between them. The CDR3 loop spans 13 amino acids. The germline CDR1 and CDR2 sequences are GTSNPN and SVGIG (reference sequence). The CDR3 coding sequence is TGTGCCAGCTCAAGGGGTAACCAAGAGACCCAGTACTTC. Protein: CASSRGNQETQYF.

Worth noting for this clone: Additional DNA sequences in this sample encode the identical CDR3. This rearrangement joins TRBV5-4 to TRBJ2-7, with 7 bases that match TRBD1. Trimming cost V 4 bases and J 0 bases; bases outside gene matches: 7. The germline CDR1 and CDR2 sequences are SGHNT and YYREEE (reference sequence). The CDR3 is 15 amino acids. The CDR3, as DNA: TGTGCCAGCAGCCTCAGCAGGGGGAGCTCCTACGAGCAGTACTTC. Encoded protein: CASSLSRGSSYEQYF.

The rearrangement joins TRBV5-4 to TRBJ1-1; no reliable D call. This CDR3 is built from 14 residues. V was pared by 0 bases and J by 1 base, with 7 bases between. The germline V gene has CDR1 SGHNT and CDR2 YYREEE (reference sequence). The CDR3 DNA reads TGTGCCAGCAGCTTGGGGTTACAGAACACTGAAGCTTTCTTT. This sequence encodes CASSLGLQNTEAFF.

This chain joins TRBV7-2 and TRBJ1-3; D is unresolved. V lost 3 bases to trimming and J lost 2 bases, with 8 bases between them. Germline lookup yields CDR1 SGHTA and CDR2 FQGNSA. This CDR3 has 14 amino acids. As DNA, the CDR3 is TGTGCCAGCAGCTTCGACATCACTGGAAACACCATATATTTT. It encodes CASSFDITGNTIYF.